Shown below are 30 T cell receptor beta chains from a single sample sequenced in a study of monozygotic twins with inflammatory bowel disease. TCRdb re-called the 5' RACE reads, yielding one record per CDR3 amino acid sequence without DNA. Its table records 40,000 to 45,000 distinct CDR3 sequences. Sequencing was carried out using blood. All receptors derive from a human donor with ulcerative colitis or Crohn's disease, or a healthy co-twin of an affected twin (not recorded which).

The chain's CDR3 is CASSVTDGTGELFF. This rearrangement joins TRBV9 to TRBJ2-2. The CDR3 has 14 residues. Per germline, CDR1 SGDLS and CDR2 YYNGEE.

The chain employs TRBV3-1 and TRBJ2-7. Germline V gene sequence: CDR1 LGHDT, CDR2 YNNKEL (reference sequence). This CDR3 contains 16 residues. CDR3 loop: CASSQDPAGALYEQYF.

Frequency places this clonotype as medium-sized. The CDR3 sequence: CASSSGFSSGNTIYF. The genes are TRBV11-2 and TRBJ1-3. The V gene's germline CDR1 is SGHAT and CDR2 FQNNGV. The CDR3 contains 15 residues. The variable domain in full, completed from reference TRBV11-2 and TRBJ1-3, reads EAGVAQSPRYKIIEKRQSVAFWCNPISGHATLYWYQQILGQGPKLLIQFQNNGVVDDSQLPKDRFSAERLKGVDSTLKIQPAKLEDSAVYLCASSSGFSSGNTIYFGEGSWLTVV.

The J gene is TRBJ1-1, the V gene TRBV6-5. The CDR3 runs to 14 residues. The germline gives CDR1 MNHEY, CDR2 SVGAGI. The chain's CDR3 is CASSYSLASPEAFF.

The rearrangement uses TRBV20-1 and TRBJ2-4. Per germline, CDR1 DFQATT and CDR2 SNEGSKA (reference sequence). The CDR3 extends over 16 amino acids. The chain's CDR3 is CSARDTVDLAKNMQYF.

The chain uses TRBV7-2 and TRBJ2-1; TCRdb's assignment of TRBD2 cannot be checked, as there is no DNA. This CDR3 has 15 residues. Germline V gives CDR1 SGHTA, CDR2 FQGNSA. The CDR3 loop is CASSGGLAGINEQFF.

The J gene is TRBJ1-2, the V gene TRBV28. The CDR3 has 14 residues. Germline values: CDR1 MDHEN, CDR2 SYDVKM. The CDR3 sequence: CASSPRWGLYGYTF.

The rearrangement joins TRBV5-6 to TRBJ2-1; TCRdb names TRBD1, which stays unverified in the absence of DNA. Per germline, CDR1 SGHDT and CDR2 YYEEEE. This CDR3 is built from 16 residues. CDR3 sequence reads: CASSLRQFISYNEQFF.

The CDR3 here is CSARLDRATYEQYF. This chain uses TRBV20-1 with TRBJ2-7; TCRdb selects TRBD1, and the lack of DNA leaves this call unchecked. Per germline, CDR1 DFQATT and CDR2 SNEGSKA (reference sequence). The CDR3 totals 14 residues.

The chain employs TRBV9 and TRBJ1-5; TCRdb proposes TRBD1, but this gene call is untestable without DNA. Germline values: CDR1 SGDLS, CDR2 YYNGEE. CDR3 size: 15 residues. CDR3 loop: CASSALGTGLQPQHF.

The chain carries TRBV20-1 and TRBJ1-6; TCRdb reports TRBD1, a call that lacks DNA to check it against. The germline CDR1 and CDR2 sequences are DFQATT and SNEGSKA (reference sequence). The CDR3 has 16 amino acids. The CDR3 protein is CSARTGGAPDNSPLHF.

The rearrangement links TRBV19 to TRBJ1-5; TCRdb proposes TRBD1, but this gene call is untestable without DNA. The CDR3 totals 15 residues. Germline V CDR1 and CDR2: LNHDA, SQIVND (reference sequence). The CDR3 protein is CASRPLEGAKQPQHF. The full variable domain, with the rest looked up from reference TRBV19 and TRBJ1-5, is DGGITQSPKYLFRKEGQNVTLSCEQNLNHDAMYWYRQDPGQGLRLIYYSQIVNDFQKGDIAEGYSVSREKKESFPLTVTSAQKNPTAFYLCASRPLEGAKQPQHFGDGTRLSIL.

The chain is built from TRBV5-1 and TRBJ2-3; TCRdb picks TRBD2, but there is no DNA to check that call. Per the germline V gene, CDR1 is SGHRS and CDR2 is YFSETQ. The CDR3 sequence is 14 residues long. The CDR3 reads CASSRSGITDTQYF.

This chain connects TRBV5-6 to TRBJ2-1. The CDR3 spans 14 residues. In germline, CDR1 is SGHDT, CDR2 YYEEEE. CDR3 loop: CASSFGTPYNEQFF.

The gene calls are TRBV4-3 and TRBJ2-1; TCRdb's D gene call, TRBD2, goes unchecked for lack of DNA. This CDR3 contains 13 residues. Germline V gene sequence: CDR1 LGHNA, CDR2 YSLEER. The CDR3 spells CASSYDASGVQFF.

The CDR3 sequence: CASSLGSGSLRNEQFF. This chain links TRBV5-1 with TRBJ2-1; the TCRdb call, TRBD2, lacks DNA for checking. This CDR3 spans 16 amino acids. The germline gives CDR1 SGHRS, CDR2 YFSETQ.

V and J are TRBV9 and TRBJ2-3; TCRdb proposes TRBD1, but this gene call is untestable without DNA. The V gene's germline CDR1 is SGDLS and CDR2 YYNGEE. This CDR3 has 16 residues. The chain's CDR3 is CASSGRQIGGTDTQYF. Full variable domain (missing parts from reference TRBV9 and TRBJ2-3): DSGVTQTPKHLITATGQRVTLRCSPRSGDLSVYWYQQSLDQGLQFLIQYYNGEERAKGNILERFSAQQFPDLHSELNLSSLELGDSALYFCASSGRQIGGTDTQYFGPGTRLTVL.

The chain has TRBV20-1 and TRBJ2-1; the D call of TRBD1 rests on TCRdb alone, since no DNA is present to check it. This CDR3 comprises 15 residues. Germline V gives CDR1 DFQATT, CDR2 SNEGSKA (reference sequence). The CDR3 loop reads CSASMGAHSGNEQFF.

The chain couples TRBV7-2 to TRBJ2-5; without DNA, the TCRdb call of TRBD1 cannot be checked. The CDR3 spans 14 residues. In germline, CDR1 is SGHTA, CDR2 FQGNSA. The CDR3 here is CASSQDRAGETQYF. Based on the CDR3 plus reference TRBV7-2 and TRBJ2-5, the full variable domain is GAGVSQSPSNKVTEKGKDVELRCDPISGHTALYWYRQSLGQGLEFLIYFQGNSAPDKSGLPSDRFSAERTGGSVSTLTIQRTQQEDSAVYLCASSQDRAGETQYFGPGTRLLVL.

V and J are TRBV25-1 and TRBJ2-7; TCRdb's D call, TRBD2, is unchecked because there is no DNA. This CDR3 contains 14 residues. Germline loops: CDR1 MGHDK, CDR2 SYGVNS. CDR3 sequence reads: CASRGPRAPYEQYF.

The V call is TRBV5-5, the J call TRBJ1-6. Germline V gene sequence: CDR1 SGHKS, CDR2 YYEKEE (reference sequence). This CDR3 is 13 amino acids long. This CDR3 reads CASSAAVNSPLHF.

The CDR3 sequence: CASSPAGAETQYF. The chain joins TRBV7-9 to TRBJ2-5; lacking DNA, the TRBD2 call made by TCRdb goes unchecked. The CDR3 runs to 13 residues. Germline assignment: CDR1 SEHNR and CDR2 FQNEAQ (reference sequence).

The chain recombines TRBV28 with TRBJ2-7; with no DNA, the TCRdb D assignment of TRBD1 cannot be verified. Germline V lookup: CDR1 MDHEN, CDR2 SYDVKM. The CDR3 totals 18 residues. The CDR3 sequence: CASSPPGTGVRRAYEQYF.

The rearrangement joins TRBV23-1 to TRBJ1-5; TCRdb's D call of TRBD1 is untestable without DNA. TRBV23-1 is an ORF for which the function is uncertain. The CDR3 runs to 17 residues. The CDR3 is CASSQDNRGKVNQPQHF.

This sequence joins TRBV5-1 and TRBJ1-6; TCRdb names TRBD1, which stays unverified in the absence of DNA. CDR3 length: 15 residues. Germline CDR1 is SGHRS and CDR2 is YFSETQ. The CDR3 here is CASSLGGQGNSPLHF.

This sequence joins TRBV5-1 and TRBJ2-2; TCRdb outputs TRBD1, but without DNA this stays unchecked. CDR3 length: 15 amino acids. CDR1 and CDR2 (germline): SGHRS, YFSETQ. CDR3 residues: CASSLGGQNTGELFF.

The chain couples TRBV29-1 to TRBJ2-1. Germline assignment: CDR1 SQVTM and CDR2 ANQGSEA. CDR3 size: 13 residues. CDR3 in amino acids: CSLRGVQYNEQFF.

The chain employs TRBV6-5 and TRBJ1-5; TCRdb's assignment of TRBD1 cannot be checked, as there is no DNA. Germline CDR1 and CDR2: MNHEY and SVGAGI. The CDR3 length is 13 residues. CDR3: CASSPQTDQPQHF.

J is TRBJ1-1 and V is TRBV5-1; TCRdb calls TRBD1, which cannot be checked without DNA. In germline, CDR1 is SGHRS, CDR2 YFSETQ. This CDR3 region has 14 residues. CDR3 sequence reads: CASSTGEPGTEAFF.

The CDR3 reads CASSLRGQGVEQYF. The J gene is TRBJ2-7, the V gene TRBV5-1; absent DNA, TCRdb's TRBD1 call cannot be checked. The CDR3 totals 14 residues. The germline V gene has CDR1 SGHRS and CDR2 YFSETQ.